The 23 T cell receptor beta chains below come from one sample, sequenced in a study of regulatory T cells in long-lasting Graves disease. Time point here: newly diagnosed GD, antithyroid drugs for less than 3 months. Scientists built the TCR library using RNA that was extracted from PBMCs. Construction of TCR beta libraries relied on iRepertoire HTBI primers and on Arm-PCR targeting CDR3 regions. TCRdb processed the multiplex PCR reads anew with MiXCR; each CDR3 protein has one entry. The sample includes under 700,000 distinct CDR3 sequences, approximately 16% of them seen just once. The same sample was also used in a study of T cells in Graves' hyperthyroidism and ophthalmopathy.

The sequencing used peripheral blood mononuclear cells (PBMCs), collected at new diagnosis, from a patient treated with antithyroid drugs. The receptor source for this set is a woman aged 35 to 59 with Graves disease.

This clonotype was counted between two and nine times. The chain has TRBV9 and TRBJ2-7; D might be TRBD1 (5 bases). This CDR3 region has 15 residues. V dropped 0 bases and J dropped 3 bases, with 13 bases sitting between them. Germline loops: CDR1 SGDLS, CDR2 YYNGEE. The chain's CDR3 is CASSVAVGPNYEQYF. CDR3 nucleotide sequence: TGTGCCAGCAGCGTAGCTGTGGGGCCAAACTACGAGCAGTACTTC. The full variable domain, rest sourced from reference TRBV9 and TRBJ2-7, is DSGVTQTPKHLITATGQRVTLRCSPRSGDLSVYWYQQSLDQGLQFLIQYYNGEERAKGNILERFSAQQFPDLHSELNLSSLELGDSALYFCASSVAVGPNYEQYFGPGTRLTVT.

This clonotype was counted many times. This chain joins TRBV3-1 and TRBJ1-4; the D gene is possibly TRBD1 (5 bases). Germline assignment: CDR1 LGHDT and CDR2 YNNKEL (reference sequence). V lost 6 bases to trimming and J lost 6 bases, with 11 bases between them. This CDR3 is built from 13 residues. This CDR3 reads CASSRGVYEKLFF. CDR3 bases: TGTGCCAGCAGTCGAGGGGTTTATGAAAAACTGTTTTTT.

This clonotype has just a few counts. This rearrangement joins TRBV7-9 to TRBJ1-1; D not resolved. V was pared by 2 bases and J by 4 bases, with 14 bases between. Germline assignment: CDR1 SEHNR and CDR2 FQNEAQ (reference sequence). The CDR3 is 15 amino acids. Here the CDR3 DNA reads TGTGCCAGCAGCTTAAAATCCTTCGTGGGCACTGAAGCTTTCTTT. Residues: CASSLKSFVGTEAFF.

This clonotype was counted at least ten times. V and J are TRBV6-1 and TRBJ1-6; D gene unclear. Germline loops: CDR1 MNHNS, CDR2 SASEGT. The germline V and J ends were trimmed by 6 bases and 7 bases, with 13 bases remaining between them. This CDR3 has 14 amino acids. CDR3 in amino acids: CASSPRLLNSPLHF. As DNA, the CDR3 is TGTGCCAGCAGCCCCCGGCTACTAAATTCACCCCTCCACTTT.

This clonotype has ten or more counts. The gene calls are TRBV11-3 and TRBJ2-3; TRBD1 matches at 8 bases. CDR1 and CDR2 (germline): SGHNT, YENEEA. J was trimmed by 5 bases and V by 5 bases; bases with no gene match: 9. This CDR3 has 15 residues. CDR3 bases: TGTGCCAGCAGCCATCGGACAGGGCGGAGAGATACGCAGTATTTT. As protein: CASSHRTGRRDTQYF.

This clonotype came up many times. CDR3 DNA sequence: TGTGCCAGCAGCCAATCACGGACAGGACGGCTTGAAAAACTGTTTTTT. Translated, it gives CASSQSRTGRLEKLFF. J is TRBJ1-4 and V is TRBV7-8; 7 nucleotides align to TRBD1. The V segment lost 5 bases and the J segment 7 bases; nucleotides outside the gene matches: 13. Germline CDR1 and CDR2: SGHVS and FQNEAQ. This CDR3 is 16 amino acids long.

This clonotype has more than one count but fewer than ten. The chain combines TRBV7-9 with TRBJ2-1, with D perhaps given as TRBD1 or TRBD2 (5 bases each). In germline, CDR1 is SEHNR, CDR2 FQNEAQ (reference sequence). V dropped 5 bases and J dropped 2 bases, with 13 bases sitting between them. CDR3 length equals 15 residues. The CDR3 bases are TGTGCCAGCAGCCTCCGGGACCCGACCTACAATGAGCAGTTCTTC. Protein sequence: CASSLRDPTYNEQFF.

This clonotype appeared many times. This chain connects TRBV20-1 to TRBJ1-2; D is perhaps TRBD1 (5 bases). Trimming left V 4 bases short and J 2 bases short, with 11 bases between. The CDR3 runs to 13 residues. In germline, CDR1 is DFQATT, CDR2 SNEGSKA (reference sequence). CDR3 coding DNA: TGCAGTGCTACATTTGGGGGAAACTATGGCTACACCTTC. Its translation: CSATFGGNYGYTF.

There are many counts of this clonotype. The chain carries TRBV20-1 and TRBJ2-7; 9 bases align to TRBD2. The CDR3 runs 14 residues. The V and J ends lost 3 bases and 2 bases, in that order; junction bases with no gene match: 5. Germline V gives CDR1 DFQATT, CDR2 SNEGSKA (reference sequence). In DNA, the CDR3 is TGCAGTGCTAGGGGGATAGCGGGGGCCTACGAGCAGTACTTC. Its protein product is CSARGIAGAYEQYF.

At least ten counts were recorded for this clonotype. V usage is TRBV6-2 or TRBV6-3 and J usage is TRBJ2-7; D is unclear. Per germline, CDR1 MNHEY and CDR2 SVGEGT. The V gene lost 2 bases and the J gene lost 3 bases, with 11 bases spanning the gap. The CDR3 length is 14 residues. The CDR3 region is CASSYMDGYYEQYF. In DNA, the CDR3 is TGTGCCAGCAGTTACATGGACGGCTACTACGAGCAGTACTTC.

This chain connects TRBV19 to TRBJ1-6, with 9 bases fitting TRBD1. The germline CDR1 and CDR2 sequences are LNHDA and SQIVND (reference sequence). V was clipped by 5 bases and J by 7 bases; unmatched bases: 12. This CDR3 has 17 residues. CDR3 nucleotide sequence: TGTGCCAGTAGTTTACGACTTGCCGGGACAGGGAATTCACCCCTCCACTTT. It encodes CASSLRLAGTGNSPLHF.

In its sample, this clonotype was seen many times. J is TRBJ1-4 and V is TRBV6-5; no definite D call. V lost 0 bases, J lost 6 bases, and 17 bases lay in between. The CDR3 contains 17 residues. CDR1 is MNHEY and CDR2 is SVGAGI in the germline V gene. The CDR3 DNA follows: TGTGCCAGCAGTTACTCGGCCCTTGAGGTCGTTGATGAAAAACTGTTTTTT. This encodes CASSYSALEVVDEKLFF.

This clonotype was seen a few times. This sequence joins TRBV5-5 and TRBJ1-1, with a tentative D call TRBD1 (5 bases). V lost 3 bases and J lost 1, with 16 bases in between. Looked up from germline, CDR1 is SGHKS and CDR2 is YYEKEE (reference sequence). The CDR3 sequence is 16 residues long. As DNA, the CDR3 is TGTGCCAGCAGCTACACCCCGGACAAGAAGAACACTGAAGCTTTCTTT. Amino acids: CASSYTPDKKNTEAFF.

CDR3 in DNA: TGCAGCGTTTTGGGTTTTGAAAAACTGTTTTTT. It codes for CSVLGFEKLFF. The rearrangement links TRBV29-1 to TRBJ1-4; D gene uncertain. V was trimmed by 5 bases and J by 7 bases, leaving 8 bases between them. The CDR3 totals 11 residues. Germline-derived CDR1 and CDR2 are SQVTM and ANQGSEA. Together with reference TRBV29-1 and TRBJ1-4, the CDR3 gives the full variable domain: SAVISQKPSRDICQRGTSLTIQCQVDSQVTMMFWYRQQPGQSLTLIATANQGSEATYESGFVIDKFPISRPNLTFSTLTVSNMSPEDSSIYLCSVLGFEKLFFGSGTQLSVL.

This clonotype appeared many times. The chain has TRBV7-9 and TRBJ1-2; 9 bases fit TRBD1. The CDR3 is made up of 15 amino acids. Germline V gene sequence: CDR1 SEHNR, CDR2 FQNEAQ (reference sequence). V dropped 1 base and J dropped 2; count of bases not matched to a gene: 2. CDR3 in amino acids: CASSLGDRANYGYTF. The CDR3 DNA follows: TGTGCCAGCAGCTTAGGGGACAGGGCCAACTATGGCTACACCTTC.

In its sample, this clonotype was seen many times. This rearrangement joins TRBV3-1 to TRBJ1-1; TRBD1 might be the D (5 bases). The germline V gene encodes CDR1 LGHDT and CDR2 YNNKEL (reference sequence). Trimming took off 4 bases at V and 8 bases at J, with 11 bases between the two ends. This CDR3 region has 12 residues. Written as DNA, the CDR3 is TGTGCCAGCAGCCTCACAAGGGGCGAAGCTTTCTTT. Protein: CASSLTRGEAFF.

This clonotype was seen only a few times. Here the CDR3 reads CSARPPHQGAETQYF. CDR3 DNA sequence: TGCAGTGCTAGACCCCCTCACCAAGGAGCGGAGACCCAGTACTTC. The chain couples TRBV20-1 to TRBJ2-5; D is ambiguous. V was pared by 2 bases and J by 5 bases, with 18 bases between. The germline CDR1 and CDR2 sequences are DFQATT and SNEGSKA (reference sequence). The CDR3 is 15 amino acids.

This clonotype appeared many times. This chain joins TRBV6-1 and TRBJ2-7; tentatively, D is TRBD1 (7 bases). The ends were cut back, 6 bases at V and 3 bases at J, with 18 bases in the middle. The germline gives CDR1 MNHNS, CDR2 SASEGT. This CDR3 is 15 amino acids long. The CDR3 sequence: CASSPGGTPVYEQYF. The CDR3 bases are TGTGCCAGCAGCCCAGGGGGGACGCCGGTCTACGAGCAGTACTTC.

This clonotype has ten or more counts. The genes are TRBV6-9 and TRBJ2-1; 8 bases fit TRBD2. The V segment lost 4 bases and the J segment 7 bases; nucleotides outside the gene matches: 12. Germline lookup yields CDR1 MNHGY and CDR2 SVAAGI. The CDR3 contains 16 residues. CDR3 DNA sequence: TGTGCCAGCAGTTCCCCCGGGACTAGTATGGGTAATGAGCAGTTCTTC. It codes for CASSSPGTSMGNEQFF.

This clonotype was seen repeatedly, ten times or more. V gene TRBV12-3 or TRBV12-4 combines with J gene TRBJ2-2; 8 bases align to TRBD1. The CDR3 consists of 14 residues. Trimming cost V 8 bases and J 4 bases; bases outside gene matches: 6. The CDR3 bases are TGTGCCAGCGGACAGGGTCGGTTCACCGGGGAGCTGTTTTTT. It codes for CASGQGRFTGELFF.

V gene TRBV20-1 combines with J gene TRBJ1-4; tentative D call: TRBD1 (6 bases). CDR3 size: 15 residues. Per the germline V gene, CDR1 is DFQATT and CDR2 is SNEGSKA (reference sequence). V gave up 0 bases and J gave up 8 bases, with 16 bases separating them. In DNA, the CDR3 is TGCAGTGCTAGAGATCAGGGGCGCCACGGGGAAAAACTGTTTTTT. Amino acids: CSARDQGRHGEKLFF.

This clonotype was counted ten times or more. This chain links TRBV5-1 with TRBJ2-3; 8 nucleotides agree with TRBD1. V shed 9 bases and J 4 bases; nucleotides not matched to a gene: 10. The CDR3 runs to 14 residues. Looked up from germline, CDR1 is SGHRS and CDR2 is YFSETQ. The CDR3 spells CATKPGGFADTQYF. CDR3 coding DNA: TGCGCCACAAAACCAGGGGGCTTCGCAGATACGCAGTATTTT.

This rearrangement joins TRBV6-1 to TRBJ2-2; 11 bases are shared with TRBD1. Germline lookup yields CDR1 MNHNS and CDR2 SASEGT. The CDR3 sequence is 15 residues long. Germline trimming cut 4 bases from V and 6 bases from J; bases unmatched to any gene: 4. The CDR3 bases are TGTGCCAGCAGTGGCGGGACAGGGGGTCCCGGGGAGCTGTTTTTT. This gives the protein CASSGGTGGPGELFF.